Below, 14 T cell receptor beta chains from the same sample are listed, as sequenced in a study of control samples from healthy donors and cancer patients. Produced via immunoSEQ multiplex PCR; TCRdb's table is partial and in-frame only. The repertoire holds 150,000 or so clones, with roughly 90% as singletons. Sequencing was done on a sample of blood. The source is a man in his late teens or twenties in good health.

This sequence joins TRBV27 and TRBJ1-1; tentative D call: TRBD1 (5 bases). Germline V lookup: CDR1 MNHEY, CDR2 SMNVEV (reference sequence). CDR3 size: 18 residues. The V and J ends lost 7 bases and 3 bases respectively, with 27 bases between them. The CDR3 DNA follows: TGTGCCAGCACCCGGTTTGGGCAGGGCCTGGGAATGGACACTGAAGCTTTCTTT. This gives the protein CASTRFGQGLGMDTEAFF.

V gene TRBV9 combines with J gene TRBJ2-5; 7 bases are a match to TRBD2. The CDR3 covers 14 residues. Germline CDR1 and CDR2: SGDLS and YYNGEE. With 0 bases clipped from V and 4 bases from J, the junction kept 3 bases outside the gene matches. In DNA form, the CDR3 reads TGTGCCAGCAGCGTAGATCTAGCGGTAGAGACCCAGTACTTC. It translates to CASSVDLAVETQYF.

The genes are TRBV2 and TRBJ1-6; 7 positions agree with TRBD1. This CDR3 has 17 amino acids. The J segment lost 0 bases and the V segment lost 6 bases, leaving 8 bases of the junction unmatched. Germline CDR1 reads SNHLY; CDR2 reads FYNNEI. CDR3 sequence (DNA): TGTGCCAGCAGACATATGGACAGGCGCTCCTATAATTCACCCCTCCACTTT. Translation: CASRHMDRRSYNSPLHF.

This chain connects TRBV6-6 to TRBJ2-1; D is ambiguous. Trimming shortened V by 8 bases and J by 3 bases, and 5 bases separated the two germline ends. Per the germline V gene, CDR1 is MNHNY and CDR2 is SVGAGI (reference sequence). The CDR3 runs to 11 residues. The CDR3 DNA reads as TGTGCCAGCGGCCACTACAATGAGCAGTTCTTC. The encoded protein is CASGHYNEQFF.

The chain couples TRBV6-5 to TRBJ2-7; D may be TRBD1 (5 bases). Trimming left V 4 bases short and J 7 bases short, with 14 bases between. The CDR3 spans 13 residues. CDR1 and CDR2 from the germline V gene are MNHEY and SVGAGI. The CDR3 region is CASSSYRLGEQYF. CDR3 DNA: TGTGCCAGCAGTTCCTACAGGTTGGGAGAGCAGTACTTC.

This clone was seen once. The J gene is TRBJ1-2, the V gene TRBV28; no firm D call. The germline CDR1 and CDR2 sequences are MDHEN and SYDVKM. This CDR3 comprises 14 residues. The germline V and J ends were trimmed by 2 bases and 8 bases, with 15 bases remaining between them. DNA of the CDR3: TGTGCCAGCAGTTTACGATTGGATGGCGCCGGCTACACCTTC. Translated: CASSLRLDGAGYTF.

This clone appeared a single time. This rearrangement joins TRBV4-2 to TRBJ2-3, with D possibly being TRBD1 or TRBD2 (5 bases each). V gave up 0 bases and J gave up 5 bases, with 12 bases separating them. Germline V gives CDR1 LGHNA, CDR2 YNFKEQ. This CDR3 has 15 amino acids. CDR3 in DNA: TGTGCCAGCAGCCAAGAGAGGGCTGGGGGAGATACGCAGTATTTT. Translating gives CASSQERAGGDTQYF.

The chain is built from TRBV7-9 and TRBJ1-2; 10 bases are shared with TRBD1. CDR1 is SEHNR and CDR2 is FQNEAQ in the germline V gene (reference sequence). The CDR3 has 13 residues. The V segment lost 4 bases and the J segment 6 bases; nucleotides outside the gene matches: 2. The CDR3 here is CASSSTGGNGYTF. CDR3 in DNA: TGTGCCAGCAGCTCGACAGGGGGCAATGGCTACACCTTC. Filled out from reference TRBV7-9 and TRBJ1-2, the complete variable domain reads DTGVSQNPRHKITKRGQNVTFRCDPISEHNRLYWYRQTLGQGPEFLTYFQNEAQLEKSRLLSDRFSAERPKGSFSTLEIQRTEQGDSAMYLCASSSTGGNGYTFGSGTRLTVV.

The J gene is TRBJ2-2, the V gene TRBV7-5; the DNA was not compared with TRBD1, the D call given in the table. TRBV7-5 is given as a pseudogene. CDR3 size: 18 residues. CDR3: CARILIPPGGSITGELFF. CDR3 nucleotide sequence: TGTGCCAGAATTTTGATCCCTCCAGGGGGCTCGATCACCGGGGAGCTGTTTTTT.

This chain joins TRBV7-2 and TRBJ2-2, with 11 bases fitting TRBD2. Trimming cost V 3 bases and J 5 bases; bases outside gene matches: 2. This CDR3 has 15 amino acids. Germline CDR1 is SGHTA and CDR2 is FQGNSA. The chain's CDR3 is CASSFGTSGTGELFF. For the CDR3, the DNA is TGTGCCAGCAGCTTTGGGACTAGCGGAACCGGGGAGCTGTTTTTT.

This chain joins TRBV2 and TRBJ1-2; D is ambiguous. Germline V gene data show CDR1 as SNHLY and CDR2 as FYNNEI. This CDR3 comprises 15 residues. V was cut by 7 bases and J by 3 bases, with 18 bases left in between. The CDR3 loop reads CASKGLPSGDYGYTF. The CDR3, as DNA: TGTGCCAGCAAAGGGCTGCCCTCCGGGGACTATGGCTACACCTTC.

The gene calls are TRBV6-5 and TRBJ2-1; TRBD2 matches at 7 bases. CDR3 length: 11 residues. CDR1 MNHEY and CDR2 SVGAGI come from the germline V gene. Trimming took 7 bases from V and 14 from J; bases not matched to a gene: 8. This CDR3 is CASTSGAVEFF. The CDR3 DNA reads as TGTGCCAGCACCAGCGGGGCGGTCGAGTTCTTC.

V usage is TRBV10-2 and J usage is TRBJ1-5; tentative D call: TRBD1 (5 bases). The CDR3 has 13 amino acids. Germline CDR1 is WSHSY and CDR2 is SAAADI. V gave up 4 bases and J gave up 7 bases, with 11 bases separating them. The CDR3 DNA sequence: TGCGCCAGCAGTGCCGGGACGGTCCAGCCCCAGCATTTT. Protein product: CASSAGTVQPQHF.

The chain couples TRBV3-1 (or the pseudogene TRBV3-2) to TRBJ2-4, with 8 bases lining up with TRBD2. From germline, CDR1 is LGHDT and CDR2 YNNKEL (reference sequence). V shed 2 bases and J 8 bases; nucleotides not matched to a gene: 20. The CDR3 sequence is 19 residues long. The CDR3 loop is CASSQRLRRGALHDDIQYF. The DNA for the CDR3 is TGTGCCAGCAGCCAAAGGCTTCGGCGGGGGGCCCTTCATGATGACATTCAGTACTTC.